Described below is a single T cell receptor (beta chain) sequence and its context. V shed 0 bases and J shed 0 bases, with 6 bases lying between them. The CDR3 has 15 residues. Germline-derived CDR1 and CDR2 are LGHNA and YSLEER. These data belong to a study of ipilimumab plus nivolumab after autologous stem cell transplantation. The overall study: A median of about 8 nivolumab and 5 or 6 ipilimumab doses were given.

Assay used: immunoSEQ multiplex PCR; TCRdb lists only in-frame clones, some missing. The sample has 1,500 or so clones, 81% seen once. Checkpoint therapy with ipilimumab 1 mg/kg began 14 to 28 days after transplant. Sequencing used PBMCs, obtained in a trial of ipilimumab plus nivolumab as post-transplant consolidation. The chain carries TRBV4-3 and TRBJ2-1; no reliable D call. This sequence was found in a female donor with multiple myeloma. The CDR3 protein is CASSQDGSSYNEQFF. CDR3 sequence (DNA): TGCGCCAGCAGCCAAGATGGAAGCTCCTACAATGAGCAGTTCTTC.